This entry is about one T cell receptor beta chain. Antigen specificity is unknown. Trimming took 1 base from V and 7 from J; bases not matched to a gene: 12. This CDR3 region has 17 residues. Germline V gene lookup returns CDR1 LNHNV and CDR2 YYDKDF (reference sequence). The sample originates from a study of cytomegalovirus exposure and HLA in healthy donors. A multiplex PCR was run with 60 Vbeta primers and 13 Jbeta primers. Only in-frame clones appear in the TCRdb table, and some are missing; sequencing was by immunoSEQ multiplex PCR. The sample holds about 170,000 clones, 60% to 85% seen once. Points from the study as a whole: Sequencing likely generated an artifact that appeared as a cluster of highly shared sequence variants. In vitro, a few CMV-associated chains proved specific for CMV antigens.

Sequencing was done on a sample of PBMCs. This TCR came from a woman aged 50 to 65 in good health and CMV-seropositive. The rearrangement joins TRBV15 to TRBJ2-3; 9 bases match TRBD1. In DNA, the CDR3 is TGTGCCACCAGCAGAGTCGCCTCAACAGGGGGCGCGAATACGCAGTATTTT. Translation gives CATSRVASTGGANTQYF.